These 9 T cell receptor beta chains came from one sample sequenced in a study of T cell responses to AZD1222 COVID-19 vaccine. Assay used: immunoSEQ multiplex PCR; TCRdb lists only in-frame clones, some missing. The table lists about 130,000 clones, 85% to 95% of them singletons, with roughly 0.96% in the top ten. The input for sequencing was peripheral blood, taken on day 0 of AZD1222 vaccination. The receptor set was obtained from an adult in good health.

A single count supports this clone. V and J are TRBV6-5 and TRBJ2-1; maybe TRBD2 (5 bases). The V gene lost 6 bases and the J gene lost 2 bases, with 14 bases spanning the gap. Germline V gene sequence: CDR1 MNHEY, CDR2 SVGAGI. CDR3 size: 15 residues. The CDR3 region has the DNA TGTGCCAGCAGGAGGCGGGCGAATACCTACAATGAGCAGTTCTTC. This sequence encodes CASRRRANTYNEQFF.

This clone appeared once. The chain recombines TRBV27 with TRBJ1-3; D is unresolved. The CDR3 runs 13 residues. The germline V gene encodes CDR1 MNHEY and CDR2 SMNVEV (reference sequence). V lost 4 bases to trimming and J lost 0 bases, with 4 bases between them. Here the CDR3 DNA reads TGTGCCAGCAGTTCCAGCTCTGGAAACACCATATATTTT. Residues: CASSSSSGNTIYF.

The J gene is TRBJ1-2, the V gene TRBV30, with D possibly matching TRBD1 (5 bases). Germline values: CDR1 GTSNPN, CDR2 SVGIG (reference sequence). Trimming left V 0 bases short and J 4 bases short, with 18 bases between. The CDR3 is 16 residues long. The CDR3 loop is CAWSVGGGDVGYGYTF. In DNA, the CDR3 is TGTGCCTGGAGTGTAGGTGGGGGGGATGTCGGCTATGGCTACACCTTC.

This chain joins TRBV2 and TRBJ1-2, with D possibly being TRBD1 (6 bases). The V and J ends lost 0 bases and 2 bases respectively, with 13 bases between them. This CDR3 region has 16 residues. Germline loops: CDR1 SNHLY, CDR2 FYNNEI. The CDR3 DNA sequence: TGTGCCAGCAGTGAAGCGATTTTAACAGGGAACTATGGCTACACCTTC. It encodes CASSEAILTGNYGYTF.

The chain is built from TRBV7-6 and TRBJ2-2; no definite D call. The CDR3 is 12 amino acids. Germline V gives CDR1 SGHVS, CDR2 FNYEAQ. Trimming pared 1 base from V and 7 bases from J, leaving 4 bases between. Here the CDR3 DNA reads TGTGCCAGCAGCTTAGTTGGCGGGGAGCTGTTTTTT. Translating gives CASSLVGGELFF.

The chain carries TRBV25-1 and TRBJ1-1; TRBD1 is a possible D gene (5 bases). V was cut by 3 bases and J by 10 bases, with 21 bases left in between. This CDR3 has 15 residues. Per germline, CDR1 MGHDK and CDR2 SYGVNS. CDR3 residues: CASSEGGFPLGVAFF. The CDR3 DNA reads TGTGCCAGCAGTGAGGGGGGATTCCCCCTCGGGGTAGCTTTCTTT.

This clone was seen just once. The gene calls are TRBV6-5 and TRBJ2-7; D may correspond to TRBD1 or TRBD2 (5 bases each). CDR3 length: 14 amino acids. The germline gives CDR1 MNHEY, CDR2 SVGAGI. The V and J ends lost 6 bases and 0 bases respectively, with 12 bases between them. The CDR3 protein is CASSVRGSSYEQYF. CDR3 nucleotides: TGTGCCAGCAGCGTCCGGGGCAGCTCCTACGAGCAGTACTTC.

CDR3 coding DNA: TGTGCCAGCACCCCGTCCTTGGGGACAGGGGGCGTACAAGAGACCCAGTACTTC. The encoded protein is CASTPSLGTGGVQETQYF. This chain uses TRBV28 with TRBJ2-5, with TRBD1 matching 12 bases. The V segment lost 7 bases and the J segment 2 bases; nucleotides outside the gene matches: 14. The CDR3 has 18 residues. The germline V gene encodes CDR1 MDHEN and CDR2 SYDVKM.

The rearrangement joins TRBV10-1 to TRBJ1-5; D remains ambiguous. The CDR3 length is 16 residues. V dropped 0 bases and J dropped 0 bases, with 9 bases sitting between them. Germline V gene sequence: CDR1 WNHNN, CDR2 SYGVQD (reference sequence). The CDR3 region has the DNA TGCGCCAGCAGTGAGTCCCGACTCGGTAGCAATCAGCCCCAGCATTTT. This translates into CASSESRLGSNQPQHF.